Presented here are 27 T cell receptor beta chains from one specimen sequenced in a study of tumor-infiltrating T cells and Merkel cell polyomavirus. Study information: The study examined CD8+ T cells specific for the Merkel cell polyomavirus KLL epitope.

The method was immunoSEQ multiplex PCR; TCRdb's version includes in-frame clones alone and lacks a portion of them. The sample lists 26,000 or so clones, around 90% occurring once. Immunohistochemistry showed robust Merkel cell polyomavirus Large T antigen staining in every patient's tumor. Material for sequencing was lymph node tissue. The receptors here all came from a man aged 50 or older with Merkel cell carcinoma.

This rearrangement joins TRBV7-2 to TRBJ1-4, with D maybe TRBD1 (5 bases). The germline CDR1 and CDR2 sequences are SGHTA and FQGNSA. The CDR3 length is 15 residues. V lost 0 bases, J lost 4 bases, and 9 bases lay in between. CDR3 sequence (DNA): TGTGCCAGCAGCTTAGCGGGGGGTTTTAATGAAAAACTGTTTTTT. This encodes CASSLAGGFNEKLFF.

V and J are TRBV19 and TRBJ2-2, with D unresolved. Germline CDR1 and CDR2: LNHDA and SQIVND (reference sequence). V was shortened by 7 bases and J by 6 bases, with 15 bases between the two germline ends. The CDR3 has 14 residues. The CDR3 coding sequence is TGTGCCAGTACCACCCCGCGAGCCGCCGGGGAGCTGTTTTTT. Translated: CASTTPRAAGELFF.

The chain combines TRBV5-4 with TRBJ2-7; tentative D call: TRBD1 (5 bases). Germline CDR1 is SGHNT and CDR2 is YYREEE (reference sequence). The CDR3 is made up of 14 amino acids. V was clipped by 2 bases and J by 2 bases, with 11 bases between them. The CDR3 DNA is TGTGCCAGCAGCTTAGGACAACGTACCTACGAGCAGTACTTC. This encodes CASSLGQRTYEQYF. Full variable domain (outside the CDR3, taken from reference TRBV5-4 and TRBJ2-7): ETGVTQSPTHLIKTRGQQVTLRCSSQSGHNTVSWYQQALGQGPQFIFQYYREEENGRGNFPPRFSGLQFPNYSSELNVNALELDDSALYLCASSLGQRTYEQYFGPGTRLTVT.

This sequence joins TRBV10-1 and TRBJ2-2; D uncertain. The V end was cut by 3 bases, the J end by 2 bases, with 4 bases between. The CDR3 sequence is 13 residues long. CDR1 and CDR2 (germline): WNHNN, SYGVQD (reference sequence). The CDR3 region has the DNA TGCGCCAGCAGTGAACTAAACACCGGGGAGCTGTTTTTT. Its translation is CASSELNTGELFF.

The chain combines TRBV5-1 with TRBJ2-1, with D possibly matching TRBD2 (5 bases). Per germline, CDR1 SGHRS and CDR2 YFSETQ. Trimming removed 5 bases at V and 5 bases at J, with 11 bases between. The CDR3 contains 13 residues. Written as DNA, the CDR3 is TGCGCCAGCAGACCGGACTCGAACAATGAGCAGTTCTTC. Translation: CASRPDSNNEQFF.

The chain carries TRBV19 and TRBJ1-5, with D unclear. Germline V gene data show CDR1 as LNHDA and CDR2 as SQIVND (reference sequence). The V gene lost 4 bases and the J gene lost 13 bases, with 14 bases spanning the gap. There are 12 residues in the CDR3. The CDR3 sequence: CASSTPKTSQHF. In DNA, the CDR3 is TGTGCCAGTAGTACCCCCAAAACCAGTCAGCATTTT.

The CDR3 here is CASSVQETGYSPLHF. The DNA for the CDR3 is TGTGCCAGCAGCGTTCAGGAGACAGGGTATTCACCCCTCCACTTT. The V and J genes are TRBV9 and TRBJ1-6, with 7 bases lining up with TRBD1. Losses at the gene ends were 2 bases for V and 8 bases for J; bases not matched to a gene: 7. Germline V lookup: CDR1 SGDLS, CDR2 YYNGEE. The CDR3 runs 15 residues.

This chain joins TRBV28 and TRBJ2-7; a weak D match, TRBD1 (5 bases). CDR1 is MDHEN, CDR2 SYDVKM, per germline. The CDR3 consists of 15 residues. V was pared by 5 bases and J by 7 bases, with 21 bases between. The CDR3 DNA sequence: TGTGCCAGCAGTACAAGGGGAAGAAATATCGGGGAGCAGTACTTC. Its protein is CASSTRGRNIGEQYF.

In this sample, this clone turned up once. The V call is TRBV6-6, the J call TRBJ2-2; 12 nucleotides line up with TRBD1. CDR1 is MNHNY, CDR2 SVGAGI, per germline (reference sequence). There are 16 residues in the CDR3. The V and J ends lost 6 bases and 7 bases, in that order; junction bases with no gene match: 9. The CDR3 DNA reads as TGTGCCAGCAGACTACCGGGACAGGGGGCAGTCGGGGAGCTGTTTTTT. The encoded protein is CASRLPGQGAVGELFF.

The chain uses TRBV6-5 and TRBJ2-1; a weak D match, TRBD1 (6 bases). Germline V gives CDR1 MNHEY, CDR2 SVGAGI. V was pared by 6 bases and J by 5 bases, with 11 bases between. CDR3 length: 13 residues. The CDR3 DNA sequence: TGTGCCAGCAGGTTTACAGGGAACAATGAGCAGTTCTTC. Translating gives CASRFTGNNEQFF.

The rearrangement uses TRBV27 and TRBJ2-7, with 9 positions matching TRBD1. Unmatched junction bases numbered 4, after V lost 2 bases and J lost 2 bases. Germline V CDR1 and CDR2: MNHEY, SMNVEV (reference sequence). The CDR3 is made up of 15 amino acids. The CDR3 DNA follows: TGTGCCAGCAGTTTAGGACAGGGGCCCCCCTACGAGCAGTACTTC. Amino acids: CASSLGQGPPYEQYF.

The chain uses TRBV5-1 and TRBJ2-1; D is perhaps TRBD2 (6 bases). From germline, CDR1 is SGHRS and CDR2 YFSETQ. The CDR3 runs 15 residues. Trimming stripped 2 bases from V and 0 bases from J, with 9 bases between. CDR3 sequence: CASSFGGDSYNEQFF. Here the CDR3 DNA reads TGCGCCAGCAGCTTCGGCGGGGACTCCTACAATGAGCAGTTCTTC.

This clone was counted a single time. The chain combines TRBV12-2 with TRBJ2-2; no check of the table's D call, TRBD2, against the DNA was made. TRBV12-2 is listed as a pseudogene. This CDR3 region has 18 residues. CDR3 in DNA: TGTGCAAGTCGCCGCCCGCCGCGGGAGGGCTTTAACACCGGGGAGCTGTTTTTT. This codes for CASRRPPREGFNTGELFF.

This chain joins TRBV6-1 and TRBJ1-2, with 9 nucleotides matching TRBD1. The germline V gene encodes CDR1 MNHNS and CDR2 SASEGT. J lost 6 bases, V lost 2 bases, and 7 bases had no gene match. The CDR3 length is 15 residues. The CDR3, as DNA: TGTGCCAGCAGTGAACTAGGGGACAGGGCGGATGGCTACACCTTC. Its translation is CASSELGDRADGYTF.

This sequence joins TRBV11-3 and TRBJ2-3; D perhaps matches TRBD2 (7 bases). The germline V gene encodes CDR1 SGHNT and CDR2 YENEEA. The length of the CDR3 is 15 residues. Trimming took 5 bases from V and 0 from J, leaving 12 bases between them. DNA for the CDR3: TGTGCCAGCAGCGGGGGGGGCATTAGCACAGATACGCAGTATTTT. The encoded protein is CASSGGGISTDTQYF.

This chain joins TRBV27 and TRBJ2-7; D perhaps matches TRBD1 (6 bases). With 5 bases removed from V and 2 bases from J, the gap between germline ends came to 16 bases. The CDR3 has 15 residues. CDR1 and CDR2 (germline): MNHEY, SMNVEV (reference sequence). The CDR3 here is CASSPHSGVPYEQYF. The CDR3, as DNA: TGTGCCAGCAGTCCTCACTCAGGGGTGCCCTACGAGCAGTACTTC.

This chain connects TRBV5-6 to TRBJ2-2; 14 bases match TRBD2. CDR3 length: 18 residues. Looked up from germline, CDR1 is SGHDT and CDR2 is YYEEEE. J gave up 5 bases and V 3 bases, and 9 bases lay outside the gene matches. In nucleotides, the CDR3 is TGTGCCAGCAGCTCCCCGGGACTAGCGGGAGTCTCGACCGGGGAGCTGTTTTTT. This translates into CASSSPGLAGVSTGELFF.

Worth noting for this clone: Germline is not matched at one junction end, which may reflect a read error. This chain connects TRBV7-9 to TRBJ2-1; 14 bases line up with TRBD2. The CDR3 runs to 13 residues. Germline CDR1 is SEHNR and CDR2 is FQNEAQ (reference sequence). The CDR3, as DNA: TGTGCCAGCAGCACCCGGACTAGCGGGAGGACTCTCTTC. Its translation is CASSTRTSGRTLF.

V is TRBV29-1 and J is TRBJ2-1; D may be TRBD1 (6 bases). V dropped 3 bases and J dropped 7 bases, with 16 bases sitting between them. The CDR3 is made up of 14 amino acids. Germline CDR1 reads SQVTM; CDR2 reads ANQGSEA. The CDR3 region is CSVDTGSGGNEQFF. As DNA, the CDR3 is TGCAGCGTTGACACAGGGTCTGGAGGTAATGAGCAGTTCTTC.

V gene TRBV29-1 combines with J gene TRBJ2-4; D gene uncertain. Germline loops: CDR1 SQVTM, CDR2 ANQGSEA. Trimming left V 3 bases short and J 3 bases short, with 12 bases between. The CDR3 has 14 residues. This CDR3 reads CSVDSPQDKNIQYF. CDR3 in DNA: TGCAGCGTTGACTCCCCCCAGGACAAAAACATTCAGTACTTC.

Only a few counts were recorded for this clone. This sequence joins TRBV7-9 and TRBJ1-1; tentative D call: TRBD1 (6 bases). Germline-derived CDR1 and CDR2 are SEHNR and FQNEAQ (reference sequence). Trimming stripped 11 bases from V and 2 bases from J, with 12 bases between. The CDR3 covers 12 residues. CDR3 sequence reads: CAGGGPNTEAFF. The CDR3 DNA is TGTGCCGGGGGGGGGCCCAACACTGAAGCTTTCTTT.

V is TRBV18 and J is TRBJ2-7; 7 positions match TRBD1. Germline-derived CDR1 and CDR2 are KGHSH and LQKENI. CDR3 size: 14 residues. The J segment lost 4 bases and the V segment lost 5 bases, leaving 8 bases of the junction unmatched. The CDR3 region is CASSSDRFSYEQYF. DNA for the CDR3: TGTGCCAGCTCATCGGACAGGTTTTCGTACGAGCAGTACTTC.

The chain couples TRBV7-3 to TRBJ2-1; possible D gene TRBD1, 5 bases. The germline V gene has CDR1 SGHTA and CDR2 FQGTGA. Trimming stripped 0 bases from V and 3 bases from J, with 9 bases between. There are 15 residues in the CDR3. CDR3 nucleotides: TGTGCCAGCAGCTTAACAGGGGCTATCTACAATGAGCAGTTCTTC. It is translated as CASSLTGAIYNEQFF.

This sequence joins TRBV2 and TRBJ2-5; 14 positions match TRBD2. This CDR3 has 16 residues. V trimming: 4 bases; J trimming: 4 bases; junction bases outside the gene matches: 5. From germline, CDR1 is SNHLY and CDR2 FYNNEI. DNA of the CDR3: TGTGCCAGCAGTGGGGGGACTAGCGGGAGAGGAGAGACCCAGTACTTC. As protein: CASSGGTSGRGETQYF. Together with reference TRBV2 and TRBJ2-5, the CDR3 gives the full variable domain: EPEVTQTPSHQVTQMGQEVILRCVPISNHLYFYWYRQILGQKVEFLVSFYNNEISEKSEIFDDQFSVERPDGSNFTLKIRSTKLEDSAMYFCASSGGTSGRGETQYFGPGTRLLVL.

The chain couples TRBV6-6 to TRBJ1-1; a possible D gene is TRBD1 (6 bases). V dropped 5 bases and J dropped 6 bases, with 19 bases sitting between them. CDR3 size: 15 residues. CDR1 is MNHNY, CDR2 SVGAGI, per germline (reference sequence). The CDR3 is CASSTANRVRPEAFF. As DNA, the CDR3 is TGTGCCAGCAGTACCGCCAACAGGGTTCGGCCTGAAGCTTTCTTT.

The chain employs TRBV28 and TRBJ1-2; D may be TRBD1 (6 bases). Trimming pared 10 bases from V and 7 bases from J, leaving 16 bases between. Per germline, CDR1 MDHEN and CDR2 SYDVKM. This CDR3 is 12 amino acids long. The CDR3 is CAIQTDRFGYTF. DNA of the CDR3: TGTGCCATCCAAACGGACAGATTTGGCTACACCTTC.

The chain is built from TRBV28 and TRBJ2-7; D ambiguous. The CDR3 contains 11 residues. The germline V gene encodes CDR1 MDHEN and CDR2 SYDVKM. V was pared by 8 bases and J by 3 bases, with 8 bases between. DNA for the CDR3: TGTGCCAGCGGCCTTATCTACGAGCAGTACTTC. Its protein product is CASGLIYEQYF.